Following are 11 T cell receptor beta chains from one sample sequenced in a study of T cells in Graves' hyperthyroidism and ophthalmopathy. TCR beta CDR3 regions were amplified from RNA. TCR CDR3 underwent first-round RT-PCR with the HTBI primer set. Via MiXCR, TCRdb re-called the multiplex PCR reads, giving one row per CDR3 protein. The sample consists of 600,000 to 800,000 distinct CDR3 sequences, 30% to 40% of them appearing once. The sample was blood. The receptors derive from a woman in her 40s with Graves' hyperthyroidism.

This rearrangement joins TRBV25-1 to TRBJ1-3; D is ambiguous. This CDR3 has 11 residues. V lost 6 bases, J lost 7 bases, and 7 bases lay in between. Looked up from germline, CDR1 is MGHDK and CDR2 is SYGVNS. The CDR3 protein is CASRGSNTIYF. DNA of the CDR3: TGTGCCAGCAGAGGGTCGAACACCATATATTTT.

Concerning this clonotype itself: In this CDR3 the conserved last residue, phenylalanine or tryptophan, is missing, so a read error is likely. This chain's CDR3 is CASSLAQGGGYTV. The CDR3 region has the DNA TGTGCCAGCAGCTTAGCACAGGGAGGCGGCTACACCGTC. This sequence joins TRBV7-2 and TRBJ1-2, with a weak D call TRBD1 (6 bases). The germline gives CDR1 SGHTA, CDR2 FQGNSA. V dropped 0 bases and J dropped 8 bases, with 10 bases sitting between them. CDR3 length: 13 amino acids.

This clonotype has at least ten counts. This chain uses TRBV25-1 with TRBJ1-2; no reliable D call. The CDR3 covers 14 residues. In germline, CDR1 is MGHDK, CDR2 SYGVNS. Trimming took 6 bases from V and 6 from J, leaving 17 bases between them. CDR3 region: CASSNTEGGHGYTF. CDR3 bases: TGTGCCAGCAGCAACACAGAGGGAGGACATGGCTACACCTTC.

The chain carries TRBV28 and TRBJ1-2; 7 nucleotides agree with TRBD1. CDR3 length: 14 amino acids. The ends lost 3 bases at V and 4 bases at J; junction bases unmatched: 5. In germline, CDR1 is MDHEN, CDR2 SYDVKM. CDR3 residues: CASSFPQGFYGYTF. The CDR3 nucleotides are TGTGCCAGCAGTTTCCCACAGGGGTTCTATGGCTACACCTTC.

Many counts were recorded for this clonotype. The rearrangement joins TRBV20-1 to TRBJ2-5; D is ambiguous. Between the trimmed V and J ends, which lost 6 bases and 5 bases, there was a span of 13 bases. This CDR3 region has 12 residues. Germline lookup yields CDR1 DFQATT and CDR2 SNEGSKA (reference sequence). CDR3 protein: CSAMKPGETQYF. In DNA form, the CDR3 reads TGCAGTGCCATGAAGCCCGGGGAGACCCAGTACTTC.

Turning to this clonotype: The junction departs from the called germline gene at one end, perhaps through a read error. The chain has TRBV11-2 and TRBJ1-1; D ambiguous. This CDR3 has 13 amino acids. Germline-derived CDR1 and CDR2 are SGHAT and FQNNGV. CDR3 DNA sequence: TGTCCCAGCAGCTCCGGCAGGAACACTGAAGCTTTCTTT. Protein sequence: CPSSSGRNTEAFF. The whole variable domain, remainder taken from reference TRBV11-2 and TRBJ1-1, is EAGVAQSPRYKIIEKRQSVAFWCNPISGHATLYWYQQILGQGPKLLIQFQNNGVVDDSQLPKDRFSAERLKGVDSTLKIQPAKLEDSAVYLCPSSSGRNTEAFFGQGTRLTVV.

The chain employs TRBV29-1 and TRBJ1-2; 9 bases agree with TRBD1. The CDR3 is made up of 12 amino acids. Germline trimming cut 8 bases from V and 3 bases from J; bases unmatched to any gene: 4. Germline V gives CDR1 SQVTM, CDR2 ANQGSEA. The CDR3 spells CSSRQGDYGYTF. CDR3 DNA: TGCAGCTCCCGACAGGGGGACTATGGCTACACCTTC.

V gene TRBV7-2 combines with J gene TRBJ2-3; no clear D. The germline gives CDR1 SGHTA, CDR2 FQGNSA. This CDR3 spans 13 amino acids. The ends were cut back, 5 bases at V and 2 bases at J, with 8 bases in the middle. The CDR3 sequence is CASSHAPTDTQYF. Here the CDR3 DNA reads TGTGCCAGCAGCCACGCCCCCACAGATACGCAGTATTTT. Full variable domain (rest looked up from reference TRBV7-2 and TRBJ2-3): GAGVSQSPSNKVTEKGKDVELRCDPISGHTALYWYRQSLGQGLEFLIYFQGNSAPDKSGLPSDRFSAERTGGSVSTLTIQRTQQEDSAVYLCASSHAPTDTQYFGPGTRLTVL.

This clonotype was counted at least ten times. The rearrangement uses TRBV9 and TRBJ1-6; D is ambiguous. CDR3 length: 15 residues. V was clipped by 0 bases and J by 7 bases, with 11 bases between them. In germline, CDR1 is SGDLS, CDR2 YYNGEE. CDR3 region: CASSVGEGSNSPLHF. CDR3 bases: TGTGCCAGCAGCGTAGGAGAGGGTTCCAATTCACCCCTCCACTTT.

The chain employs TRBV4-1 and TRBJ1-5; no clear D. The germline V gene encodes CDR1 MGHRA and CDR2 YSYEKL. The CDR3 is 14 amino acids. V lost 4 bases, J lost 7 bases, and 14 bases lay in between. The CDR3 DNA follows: TGCGCCAGCAGCCTCTGGGAGGGAGGACAGCCCCAGCATTTT. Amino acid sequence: CASSLWEGGQPQHF.

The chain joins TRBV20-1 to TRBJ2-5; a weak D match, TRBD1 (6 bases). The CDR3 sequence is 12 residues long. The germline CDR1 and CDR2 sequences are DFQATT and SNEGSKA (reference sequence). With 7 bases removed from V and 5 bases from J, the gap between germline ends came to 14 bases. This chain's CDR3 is CSGERQGETQYF. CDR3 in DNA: TGCAGTGGGGAAAGGCAGGGGGAGACCCAGTACTTC.